This T cell receptor beta chain was recovered during a study of memory CD4+ T cells and cytomegalovirus serostatus. Overall study: Donors were healthy Belgian adults, 8 to 10 CMV seropositive and roughly 25 seronegative.

Findings and caveats of the study: Suggested: most of the CMV-linked TCR signature lies in CD4+ memory cells. CD4+ memory repertoires contained about two fifths of the 164 reported CMV TCRbeta sequences.

CDR1 and CDR2 from the germline V gene are MNHEY and SMNVEV (reference sequence). The CDR3 spans 14 residues. The V gene lost 4 bases and the J gene lost 6 bases, with 13 bases spanning the gap. Clones were sequenced by immunoSEQ multiplex PCR, and TCRdb holds only the in-frame ones, with some missing. The sample carries about 42,000 clones, about three quarters recorded once. This clone was counted a few times. As yet, its antigen is unknown. The sort gate was single viable CD3+CD4+CD8-CD45RO+ cells for memory CD4+ T cells. This TCR derives from an adult in good health and CMV-seronegative. The sequenced material came from memory CD4+ T cells from blood. This chain joins TRBV27 and TRBJ2-1, with D possibly being TRBD1 (6 bases). CDR3 sequence reads: CASSSGLGGNEQFF. CDR3 DNA sequence: TGTGCCAGCAGTTCCGGTCTAGGGGGCAATGAGCAGTTCTTC.